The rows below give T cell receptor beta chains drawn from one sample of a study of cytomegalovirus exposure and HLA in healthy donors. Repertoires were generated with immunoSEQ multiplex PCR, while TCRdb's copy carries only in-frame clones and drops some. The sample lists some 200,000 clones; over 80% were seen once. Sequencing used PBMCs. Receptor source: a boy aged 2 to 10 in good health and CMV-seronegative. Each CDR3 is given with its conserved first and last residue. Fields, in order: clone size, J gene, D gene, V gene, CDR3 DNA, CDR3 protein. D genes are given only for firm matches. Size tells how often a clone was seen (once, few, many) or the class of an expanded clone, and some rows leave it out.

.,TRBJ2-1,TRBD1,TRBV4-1,TGCGCCAGCAGCCAAGCTCAGGGGGCCGAGCAGTTCTTC,CASSQAQGAEQFF
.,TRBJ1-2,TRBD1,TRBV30,TGTGCCTGGAGTGCGGGGACAGGGTTATCTGATGGCTACACCTTC,CAWSAGTGLSDGYTF
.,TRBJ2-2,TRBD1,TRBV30,TGTGCCTGGAGTGTTGACAGGGCGAACACCGGGGAGCTGTTTTTT,CAWSVDRANTGELFF
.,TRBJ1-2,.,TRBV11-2,TGTGCCAGCAGCAACGGCTATGGCTACACCTTC,CASSNGYGYTF
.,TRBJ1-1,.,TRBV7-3,TGTGCCAGCAGCTTAAGCGCAGGCGCAAAGAATGAAGCTTTCTTT,CASSLSAGAKNEAFF
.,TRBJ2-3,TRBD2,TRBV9,TGTGCCAGCAGCCCCGGTGGGGGACTAGCTAGCACAGATACGCAGTATTTT,CASSPGGGLASTDTQYF
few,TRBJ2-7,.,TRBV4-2,TGTGCCAGCAGCCCGGTGGGGGAGGACGAGCAGTACTTC,CASSPVGEDEQYF
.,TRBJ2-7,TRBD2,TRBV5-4,TGTGCCAGCAGCCAACGTCGCGGGGGGAGGGCCTACGAGCAGTACTTC,CASSQRRGGRAYEQYF
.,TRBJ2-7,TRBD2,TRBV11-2,TGTGCCAGCAGCCCCCCACTACCGGGACTAGCCACCTACGAGCAGTACTTC,CASSPPLPGLATYEQYF
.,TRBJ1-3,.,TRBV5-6,TGTGCCAGCAGCTGGGGACTTACCTCTGGAAACACCATATATTTT,CASSWGLTSGNTIYF
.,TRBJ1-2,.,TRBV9,TGTGCCAGCAGCCCTATTGGACAGACCGTTAACTATGGCTACACCTTC,CASSPIGQTVNYGYTF
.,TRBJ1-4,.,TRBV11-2,TGTGCCAGCAGCCAGGGGACAAGTGAAAAACTGTTTTTT,CASSQGTSEKLFF
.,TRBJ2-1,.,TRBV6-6,TGTGCCAGCAGTTTCGGGAGCCGCAATGAGCAGTTCTTC,CASSFGSRNEQFF
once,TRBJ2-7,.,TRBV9,TGTGCCAGCAGCGTAGCCGGGGTGGACTCCTACGAGCAGTACTTC,CASSVAGVDSYEQYF
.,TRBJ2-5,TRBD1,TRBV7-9,TGTGCCAGCACAACTAAGGGACAGGGGGCAACAGAGACCCAGTACTTC,CASTTKGQGATETQYF
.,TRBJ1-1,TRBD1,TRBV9,TGCGCCAGCAGCGTAGTAGACAGGGACCTTGAAGCTTTCTTT,CASSVVDRDLEAFF
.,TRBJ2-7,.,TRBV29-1,TGCAGCGTTGAAGGGACATTTAGTAGCTCCTACGAGCAGTACTTC,CSVEGTFSSSYEQYF
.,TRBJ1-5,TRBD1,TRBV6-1,TGTGCCAGCTTACAGGGGGCGTCTGTGTGGCCCCAGCATTTT,CASLQGASVWPQHF